The rows below give T cell receptor beta chains drawn from one sample of a study of T cell repertoires in cytomegalovirus infection. One entry per CDR3 protein, called by TCRdb with MiXCR from the reads. The sample yields some 680,000 distinct CDR3 sequences, about a third seen once. The specimen was PBMCs. The receptors come from a human donor in good health (CMV status not recorded). Some clones in this sample may be carry-over from other donors' samples. The CDR3 runs from the conserved cysteine through the conserved F or W. The D gene is left open where the match is weak. Some rows mark clone size as missing; the rest say once, few, many or name a class of expanded clone.

NA	TRBD1	TRBV5-5	TRBJ1-1	TGTGCCAGCAGCTCAGGCAGGGGGCGGAGAGGGGACACTGAAGCTTTCTTT	CASSSGRGRRGDTEAFF
NA	NA	TRBV6-6	TRBJ2-7	TGTGCCAGCAGTTACTCGGTCCAGGGTCGCTCCGAGCAGTACTTC	CASSYSVQGRSEQYF
many	NA	TRBV7-8	TRBJ2-2	TGTGCCAGCAGCTTTGGGTACAGCTCGAACACCGGGGAGCTGTTTTTT	CASSFGYSSNTGELFF
many	TRBD2	TRBV7-8	TRBJ2-5	TGTGCCAGCAGCCCAGTCCGGGCTAGCGGGGGCCAGTACCAAGAGACCCAGTACTTC	CASSPVRASGGQYQETQYF
NA	NA	TRBV7-9	TRBJ2-1	TGTGCCAGCAGCTTTAGAACGGAAAGCTCCTACAATGAGCAGTTCTTC	CASSFRTESSYNEQFF
few	NA	TRBV14	TRBJ2-5	TGTGCCAGCAGCCAAGGTTGGGACACCTTCGACGAGACCCAGTACTTC	CASSQGWDTFDETQYF
NA	TRBD2	TRBV11-2	TRBJ2-3	TGTGCCAGCAGCTTTTTTAGCGGGGGAATTGTAGATACGCAGTATTTT	CASSFFSGGIVDTQYF
NA	NA	TRBV4-2	TRBJ1-4	TGTGCCAGCAGCCAAGGCCTTGATGAAAAACTGTTTTTT	CASSQGLDEKLFF
NA	TRBD2	TRBV5-1	TRBJ2-1	TGCGCCAGCAGCTTGGCTGGTCTGCGGGCGGGAGGGAGCTACAATGAGCAGTTCTTC	CASSLAGLRAGGSYNEQFF
NA	TRBD1	TRBV6-6	TRBJ1-5	TGTGCCAGCAGTTGGCAGGGGGCGCAGGGCAATCAGCCCCAGCATTTT	CASSWQGAQGNQPQHF
few	NA	TRBV11-2	TRBJ1-4	TGTGCCAGCAGCTTAGAAGGGTCCAGGTTTGGTGAAAAACTGTTTTTT	CASSLEGSRFGEKLFF
NA	NA	TRBV11-3	TRBJ2-5	TGTGCCAGCAGCGGACTGGAAGAGACCCAGTACTTC	CASSGLEETQYF
few	NA	TRBV7-9	TRBJ2-7	TGTGCCAGCAGGGGGGGGGCCACCTACGAGCAGTACTTC	CASRGGATYEQYF
many	NA	TRBV28	TRBJ2-4	TGTGCCAGCAGACTAGGACAGACCTCCCTGGGGGCCAAAAACATTCAGTACTTC	CASRLGQTSLGAKNIQYF
NA	TRBD2	TRBV6-5	TRBJ2-1	TGTGCCAGCAGCGGACTAGCGTCGGACAATGAGCAGTTCTTC	CASSGLASDNEQFF
few	TRBD2	TRBV7-2	TRBJ2-7	TGTGCCAGCAGCTTAGCATCGGGGCGGACTAGCATCTACGAGCAGTACTTC	CASSLASGRTSIYEQYF
NA	NA	TRBV7-9	TRBJ1-1	TGTGCCAGCAGCTTATATGGGCCAGAGAACACTGAAGCTTTCTTT	CASSLYGPENTEAFF
NA	TRBD2	TRBV10-3	TRBJ2-3	TGTGCCATCAGTGAGCCGGGACTAGCGGGGGTGATCGAAACAGATACGCAGTATTTT	CAISEPGLAGVIETDTQYF
many	TRBD2	TRBV7-6	TRBJ2-5	TGTGCCAGCAGCTTAGATCCCGGGGGGGCCGGAGAGACCCAGTACTTC	CASSLDPGGAGETQYF
NA	NA	TRBV27	TRBJ1-2	TGTGCCAGCAGCCGTGGGACGGCACACTATGGCTACACCTTC	CASSRGTAHYGYTF
NA	NA	TRBV6-1	TRBJ1-1	TGTGCCAGCAGTGATACGGTTACTGAAGCTTTCTTT	CASSDTVTEAFF
many	TRBD2	TRBV19	TRBJ2-4	TGTGCCAGCGAGACAGGGAAACCGGGACTAGCGGGTCATGCTCAGTACTTC	CASETGKPGLAGHAQYF
many	NA	TRBV7-6	TRBJ1-3	TGTGCCAGCAGCTCATTCGGTGGAAACACCATATATTTT	CASSSFGGNTIYF
NA	NA	TRBV28	TRBJ1-2	TGTGCCAGCAGTTTACCTATTGGGACACTGGACTACACCTTC	CASSLPIGTLDYTF
many	TRBD1	TRBV7-2	TRBJ1-6	TGTGCCAGCAGCTACTACGGACAGGGAGGATCACCCCTCCACTTT	CASSYYGQGGSPLHF
NA	TRBD2	TRBV4-2	TRBJ2-5	TGTGCCAGCAGCCAGGGACTAGCGGGAGAGACCCAGTACTTC	CASSQGLAGETQYF
NA	NA	TRBV10-3	TRBJ1-3	TGTGCCATCAGGGGGTCCAAACAGAGCTCTGGAAACACCATATATTTT	CAIRGSKQSSGNTIYF
NA	NA	TRBV3-1	TRBJ1-1	TGTGCCAGCAGCCAAGATAAGTTGCCTGAAGCTTTCTTT	CASSQDKLPEAFF
many	NA	TRBV11-2	TRBJ2-1	TGTGCCAGCAGCTTACCTCTTTCGGGTGGCGGCCCGATCGATGAGCAGTTCTTC	CASSLPLSGGGPIDEQFF
NA	TRBD1	TRBV27	TRBJ2-7	TGTGCCAGCAGTTTAACAAACAAGAATATCCGACAGGGGTCCTACGAGCAGTACTTC	CASSLTNKNIRQGSYEQYF
NA	TRBD2	TRBV6-1	TRBJ2-2	TGTGCCAGCAGTTATTACGCGGGCCTAGCGGGTATCGCGGCCGGGGAGCTGTTTTTT	CASSYYAGLAGIAAGELFF
NA	NA	TRBV12-3/TRBV12-4	TRBJ1-2	TGTGCCAGCAGCCCACCGTCGTATGGCTACACCTTC	CASSPPSYGYTF
few	TRBD1	TRBV7-2	TRBJ1-5	TGTGCCAGCAGCTTAGAGTCAGGGGGTGACCAGCCCCAGCATTTT	CASSLESGGDQPQHF
NA	NA	TRBV2	TRBJ2-7	TGTGCCAGCAGTGAACGCGGACAGAGTTCCTACGAGCAGTACTTC	CASSERGQSSYEQYF
few	TRBD2	TRBV7-2	TRBJ2-1	TGTGCCAGCAGCCTCAGGAGGAGCGGGAAGCTGGGTGAGCAGTTCTTC	CASSLRRSGKLGEQFF
NA	NA	TRBV7-3	TRBJ1-3	TGTGCCAGCAGCTTAACAGGCAGGCGCCTCTCTGGAAACACCATATATTTT	CASSLTGRRLSGNTIYF